These 25 T cell receptor beta chains were all obtained from the same sample, sequenced in a study of breast tumors, draining lymph nodes, adjacent tissues. TCRdb processed the multiplex PCR reads anew with MiXCR; each CDR3 protein has one entry. This sample has about 15,000 distinct CDR3 sequences, with under 60% found just once. The material sequenced was tumor-adjacent breast tissue. The origin of the receptors is a female donor with breast cancer. Some clones in this sample may be carry-over from other donors' samples.

This clonotype was found many times. The V gene is TRBV9, the J gene TRBJ1-5; D not resolved. The CDR3 is 12 amino acids. Trimming stripped 4 bases from V and 0 bases from J, with 2 bases between. Per germline, CDR1 SGDLS and CDR2 YYNGEE. CDR3 nucleotides: TGTGCCAGCAGCTATAGCAATCAGCCCCAGCATTTT. Residues: CASSYSNQPQHF.

The chain joins TRBV25-1 to TRBJ2-1, with unresolved D. The CDR3 has 14 residues. V was pared by 6 bases and J by 7 bases, with 16 bases between. Germline loops: CDR1 MGHDK, CDR2 SYGVNS. The CDR3 region is CASSVAGAFNEQFF. The CDR3 DNA follows: TGTGCCAGCAGCGTCGCCGGAGCATTTAATGAGCAGTTCTTC.

This clonotype was seen repeatedly, ten times or more. V and J are TRBV12-3 or TRBV12-4 and TRBJ2-5; 9 bases line up with TRBD1. Trimming took 3 bases from V and 8 from J; bases not matched to a gene: 13. There are 16 residues in the CDR3. This chain's CDR3 is CASSFGTGSILGTQYF. In nucleotides, the CDR3 is TGTGCCAGCAGTTTCGGGACAGGGTCCATCCTGGGTACCCAGTACTTC.

This clonotype is categorized as medium-sized. The J gene is TRBJ2-6, the V gene TRBV7-9; TRBD2 is a possible D gene (5 bases). The V gene's germline CDR1 is SEHNR and CDR2 FQNEAQ (reference sequence). The CDR3 has 15 amino acids. V lost 5 bases and J lost 3, with 11 bases in between. Here the CDR3 reads CASSLEGFGANVLTF. The CDR3 DNA reads TGTGCCAGCAGCCTAGAGGGATTTGGGGCCAACGTCCTGACTTTC.

There are many counts of this clonotype. J is TRBJ2-4 and V is TRBV6-4; D is possibly TRBD1 (5 bases). Germline V gene lookup returns CDR1 MRHNA and CDR2 SNTAGT. The V end lost 5 bases, the J end lost 6 bases, and 20 bases lay between the germline ends. The CDR3 runs 16 residues. CDR3 in amino acids: CASSHRPADSLNIQYF. The CDR3 DNA reads as TGTGCCAGCAGTCACCGACCCGCCGACAGCTTAAACATTCAGTACTTC.

This clonotype is judged medium-sized. The CDR3 DNA reads TGCAGCGTCAATCACTACCCGATCTCCTACGAGCAGTACTTC. This gives the protein CSVNHYPISYEQYF. V gene TRBV29-1 combines with J gene TRBJ2-7; D is ambiguous. This CDR3 contains 14 residues. Trimming stripped 6 bases from V and 0 bases from J, with 15 bases between. The V gene's germline CDR1 is SQVTM and CDR2 ANQGSEA.

The CDR3 region is CSARDPSGRSKHTDTQYF. The CDR3 DNA reads TGCAGTGCTAGAGATCCCAGCGGGAGGTCGAAACACACAGATACGCAGTATTTT. J is TRBJ2-3 and V is TRBV20-1; TRBD2 aligns across 9 bases. The J segment lost 2 bases and the V segment lost 0 bases, leaving 12 bases of the junction unmatched. The CDR3 is 18 amino acids. CDR1 DFQATT and CDR2 SNEGSKA come from the germline V gene (reference sequence).

This sequence joins TRBV20-1 and TRBJ2-1; TRBD2 aligns across 8 bases. Germline trimming cut 3 bases from V and 8 bases from J; bases unmatched to any gene: 9. Germline V gives CDR1 DFQATT, CDR2 SNEGSKA (reference sequence). The CDR3 totals 14 residues. CDR3 protein: CSASLAGSSDEQFF. The CDR3 DNA follows: TGCAGTGCTAGTCTAGCGGGTAGTTCCGATGAGCAGTTCTTC.

Ten or more counts support this clonotype. At one end, the junction sequence differs from germline, possibly due to a read error. J is TRBJ1-5 and V is TRBV3-1, with D possibly being TRBD1 (6 bases). Per the germline V gene, CDR1 is LGHDT and CDR2 is YNNKEL (reference sequence). The length of the CDR3 is 13 residues. The CDR3 coding sequence is TGTGCCTGCAGCCAAGACAGGAATCAGCCCCAGCATTTT. Its protein is CACSQDRNQPQHF.

About this clonotype itself: At one boundary the junction diverges from the germline segment, which might be a read error. V and J are TRBV7-2 and TRBJ2-1; 8 nucleotides agree with TRBD1. Germline V lookup: CDR1 SGHTA, CDR2 FQGNSA. The CDR3 has 13 amino acids. DNA for the CDR3: TGTGCCGGCAGCTTAGTGGGGGACAGGGAGCAGTTCTTC. The encoded protein is CAGSLVGDREQFF.

In this sample, this clonotype turned up many times. This clone may be a read error of a much larger clone one base away. This chain uses TRBV5-6 with TRBJ2-7; 7 bases agree with TRBD2. The CDR3 extends over 13 amino acids. CDR1 SGHDT and CDR2 YYEEEE come from the germline V gene. Trimming cost V 1 base and J 6 bases; bases outside gene matches: 4. CDR3 in DNA: TGTGCCAGCAGCTTGCGACTAGCCGGCGAGCAGTACTTC. Encoded protein: CASSLRLAGEQYF.

This clonotype came up many times. The rearrangement joins TRBV9 to TRBJ2-2; TRBD2 is a possible D gene (6 bases). The CDR3 contains 17 residues. Germline assignment: CDR1 SGDLS and CDR2 YYNGEE. V gave up 4 bases and J gave up 0 bases, with 16 bases separating them. The CDR3 DNA sequence: TGTGCCAGCAGCCCCACGGGGGAACACCCGAACACCGGGGAGCTGTTTTTT. Protein: CASSPTGEHPNTGELFF.

The table lists this clonotype with many counts. The J gene is TRBJ2-1, the V gene TRBV5-5, with D tentatively TRBD2 (5 bases). The V gene lost 0 bases and the J gene lost 2 bases, with 9 bases spanning the gap. Germline lookup yields CDR1 SGHKS and CDR2 YYEKEE (reference sequence). The length of the CDR3 is 15 residues. The CDR3 sequence: CASSLARGTYNEQFF. The DNA for the CDR3 is TGTGCCAGCAGCTTGGCCCGGGGAACCTACAATGAGCAGTTCTTC.

By proportion, this clonotype is medium-sized. V gene TRBV5-6 combines with J gene TRBJ1-2, with 9 bases aligning to TRBD1. V gave up 1 base and J gave up 4 bases; unmatched junction bases: 5. The CDR3 sequence is 15 residues long. Germline V gives CDR1 SGHDT, CDR2 YYEEEE. CDR3 coding DNA: TGTGCCAGCAGCTTGTGGGGGACAGGGACCTATGGCTACACCTTC. The encoded protein is CASSLWGTGTYGYTF. Full variable domain (outside the CDR3, taken from reference TRBV5-6 and TRBJ1-2): DAGVTQSPTHLIKTRGQQVTLRCSPKSGHDTVSWYQQALGQGPQFIFQYYEEEERQRGNFPDRFSGHQFPNYSSELNVNALLLGDSALYLCASSLWGTGTYGYTFGSGTRLTVV.

In its sample, this clonotype was seen many times. This chain connects TRBV3-1 to TRBJ1-4, with TRBD1 as a possible D gene (5 bases). The length of the CDR3 is 17 residues. Trimming removed 4 bases from V and 3 bases from J, with 18 bases in between. The germline gives CDR1 LGHDT, CDR2 YNNKEL (reference sequence). CDR3 amino acids: CASSPSRGNVANEKLFF. The CDR3 bases are TGTGCCAGCAGCCCATCTAGGGGTAATGTGGCTAATGAAAAACTGTTTTTT.

The chain joins TRBV30 to TRBJ1-2, with D maybe TRBD1 (6 bases). CDR3 size: 15 residues. CDR1 GTSNPN and CDR2 SVGIG come from the germline V gene (reference sequence). Deletions cut 1 base from V and 4 bases from J, with 16 bases between. The CDR3 nucleotides read TGTGCCTGGAGTGAAGGGACGGGGGCTGGCTATGGCTACACCTTC. Translation: CAWSEGTGAGYGYTF.

This clonotype was picked up many times. The chain is built from TRBV7-2 and TRBJ1-1; D is undetermined. This CDR3 has 14 residues. CDR1 and CDR2 from the germline V gene are SGHTA and FQGNSA. Between the trimmed V and J ends, which lost 1 base and 4 bases, there was a span of 10 bases. The CDR3 nucleotides are TGTGCCAGCAGCTTAGACGGTGGCGGCACTGAAGCTTTCTTT. Translated: CASSLDGGGTEAFF.

The gene calls are TRBV11-3 and TRBJ2-7, with TRBD2 matching 13 bases. CDR1 is SGHNT, CDR2 YENEEA, per germline. V dropped 5 bases and J dropped 5; count of bases not matched to a gene: 3. The CDR3 length is 14 residues. The DNA for the CDR3 is TGTGCCAGCAGCCCCGGACTAGCGGGAGACGAGCAGTACTTC. Amino acid sequence: CASSPGLAGDEQYF.

About this clonotype itself: At one of its ends the junction is not consistent with the germline gene, which may arise from a read error. The gene calls are TRBV7-9 and TRBJ2-7, with TRBD2 identical over 8 bases. In germline, CDR1 is SEHNR, CDR2 FQNEAQ (reference sequence). The CDR3 consists of 14 residues. This CDR3 is CASSLGPLAGAQYF. The CDR3, as DNA: TGTGCCAGCAGCCTAGGACCCCTAGCGGGCGCTCAGTATTTC.

This CDR3 is CASSLKGSGRAMEPQYF. In DNA form, the CDR3 reads TGTGCCAGCAGCCTCAAAGGTAGCGGGAGGGCCATGGAGCCCCAGTACTTC. The V call is TRBV7-9, the J call TRBJ2-7, with 11 positions matching TRBD2. The CDR3 has 17 amino acids. Losses at the gene ends were 5 bases for V and 10 bases for J; bases not matched to a gene: 19. In germline, CDR1 is SEHNR, CDR2 FQNEAQ (reference sequence).

Concerning this clonotype itself: Without the conserved terminal phenylalanine or tryptophan, this CDR3 likely stems from a read error. The chain couples TRBV7-2 to TRBJ1-2; D gene uncertain. CDR1 and CDR2 from the germline V gene are SGHTA and FQGNSA. The CDR3 has 13 amino acids. V lost 0 bases and J lost 7, with 9 bases in between. The CDR3 here is CASSLAPVGGYTY. Written as DNA, the CDR3 is TGTGCCAGCAGCTTAGCTCCGGTCGGTGGCTACACCTAC.

This clonotype was detected only once. V usage is TRBV11-3 and J usage is TRBJ2-3, with 7 bases identical to TRBD2. Germline V gene sequence: CDR1 SGHNT, CDR2 YENEEA. After removal of 3 bases from V and 3 bases from J, the junction contained 9 bases not matched to a gene. CDR3 length equals 16 residues. CDR3 region: CASSFGPSGLTDTQYF. CDR3 bases: TGTGCCAGCAGCTTTGGACCTAGCGGTTTAACAGATACGCAGTATTTT.

In this sample, this clonotype turned up a few times. The germline gene is not matched at one end of the junction; a read error may be the cause. V usage is TRBV20-1 and J usage is TRBJ2-7; D call uncertain. Germline V gene data show CDR1 as DFQATT and CDR2 as SNEGSKA (reference sequence). The CDR3 covers 14 residues. The CDR3 DNA reads TGCAGTGCTAGAGCTGAGACTTTCTCCTCCGAGCAGTACTTC. Translation gives CSARAETFSSEQYF.

The chain joins TRBV9 to TRBJ1-4; D is ambiguous. CDR3 length: 12 residues. The germline V gene has CDR1 SGDLS and CDR2 YYNGEE. Trimming shortened V by 0 bases and J by 6 bases, and 3 bases separated the two germline ends. CDR3 nucleotides: TGTGCCAGCAGCGTAGAAGATGAAAAACTGTTTTTT. This gives the protein CASSVEDEKLFF.

There are many counts of this clonotype. V and J are TRBV28 and TRBJ2-7; the D gene is possibly TRBD2 (5 bases). Germline assignment: CDR1 MDHEN and CDR2 SYDVKM. Trimming removed 5 bases at V and 4 bases at J, with 15 bases between. CDR3 length: 14 residues. The CDR3 spells CASSPRTGSYEQYF. CDR3 coding DNA: TGTGCCAGCAGTCCGCGGACGGGGTCATACGAGCAGTACTTC.